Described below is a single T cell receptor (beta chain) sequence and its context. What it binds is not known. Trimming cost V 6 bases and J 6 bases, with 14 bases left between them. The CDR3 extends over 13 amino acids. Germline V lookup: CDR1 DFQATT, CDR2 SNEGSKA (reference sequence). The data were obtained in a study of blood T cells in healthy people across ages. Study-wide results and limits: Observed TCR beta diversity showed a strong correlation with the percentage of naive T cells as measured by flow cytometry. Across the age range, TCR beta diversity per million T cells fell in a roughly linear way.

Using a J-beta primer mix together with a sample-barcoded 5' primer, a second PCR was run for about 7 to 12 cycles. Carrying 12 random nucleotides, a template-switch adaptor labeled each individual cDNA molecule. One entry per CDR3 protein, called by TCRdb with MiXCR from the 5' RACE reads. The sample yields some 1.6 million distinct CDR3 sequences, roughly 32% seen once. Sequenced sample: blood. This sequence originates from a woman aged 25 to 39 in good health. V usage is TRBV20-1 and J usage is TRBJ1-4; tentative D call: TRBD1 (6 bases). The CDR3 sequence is CSAPGAADEKLFF. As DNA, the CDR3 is TGCAGTGCCCCGGGGGCCGCTGATGAAAAACTGTTTTTT.